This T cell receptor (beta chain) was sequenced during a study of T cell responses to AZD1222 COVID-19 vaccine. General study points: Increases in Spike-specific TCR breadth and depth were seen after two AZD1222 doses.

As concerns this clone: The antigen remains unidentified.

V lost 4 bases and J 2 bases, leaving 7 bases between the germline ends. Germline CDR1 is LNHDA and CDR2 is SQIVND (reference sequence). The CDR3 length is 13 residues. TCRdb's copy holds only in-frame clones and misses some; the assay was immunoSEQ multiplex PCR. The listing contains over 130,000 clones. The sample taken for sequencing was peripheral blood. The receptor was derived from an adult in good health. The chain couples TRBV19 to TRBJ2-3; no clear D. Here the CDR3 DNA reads TGTGCCAGTAGTAAAGGGTACACAGATACGCAGTATTTT. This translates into CASSKGYTDTQYF.